These 5 T cell receptor beta chains share one sample of origin, sequenced in a study of T cell clones after liver transplantation. Here immunoSEQ multiplex PCR was the method, and the copy in TCRdb shows in-frame clones only, minus some. This sample yields 45,000 to 60,000 clones, of which around 85% are seen a single time; approximately 15% belongs to the top ten. This sample comprised CD8+ T cells from blood, obtained 12 months after liver transplant. The receptors come from a human patient who received a liver transplant. Some T cells could come from the graft donor.

This chain connects TRBV5-1 to TRBJ2-7; TRBD1 is a possible D gene (6 bases). The CDR3 has 14 residues. V dropped 3 bases and J dropped 2 bases, with 12 bases sitting between them. Germline CDR1 and CDR2: SGHRS and YFSETQ. In nucleotides, the CDR3 is TGCGCCAGCAGCTATGCGGACAGCACCTACGAGCAGTACTTC. This encodes CASSYADSTYEQYF. The whole variable domain, filled in from reference TRBV5-1 and TRBJ2-7, reads KAGVTQTPRYLIKTRGQQVTLSCSPISGHRSVSWYQQTPGQGLQFLFEYFSETQRNKGNFPGRFSGRQFSNSRSEMNVSTLELGDSALYLCASSYADSTYEQYFGPGTRLTVT.

This clone was observed a handful of times. This rearrangement joins TRBV10-2 to TRBJ2-3; 11 bases map to TRBD2. After removal of 4 bases from V and 6 bases from J, the junction contained 3 bases not matched to a gene. Germline V gene data show CDR1 as WSHSY and CDR2 as SAAADI. The CDR3 consists of 14 residues. In DNA, the CDR3 is TGCGCCAGCAGTGGGACTAGCGGGTTGGATACGCAGTATTTT. This translates into CASSGTSGLDTQYF.

This chain uses TRBV29-1 with TRBJ2-6; D is unclear. Germline values: CDR1 SQVTM, CDR2 ANQGSEA. The ends were cut back, 4 bases at V and 1 base at J, with 2 bases in the middle. CDR3 length: 12 amino acids. The CDR3 DNA reads as TGCAGCGTTGTATCTGGGGCCAACGTCCTGACTTTC. Protein: CSVVSGANVLTF. The full variable domain, its missing parts supplied by reference TRBV29-1 and TRBJ2-6, is SAVISQKPSRDICQRGTSLTIQCQVDSQVTMMFWYRQQPGQSLTLIATANQGSEATYESGFVIDKFPISRPNLTFSTLTVSNMSPEDSSIYLCSVVSGANVLTFGAGSRLTVL.

The CDR3 DNA reads TGTGCCAGCAGTCCGCCCCAGGGCCACGAGCAGTACTTC. Its translation is CASSPPQGHEQYF. This chain connects TRBV27 to TRBJ2-7; TRBD1 might be the D (5 bases). Per the germline V gene, CDR1 is MNHEY and CDR2 is SMNVEV (reference sequence). With 5 bases removed from V and 5 bases from J, the gap between germline ends came to 13 bases. This CDR3 is 13 amino acids long.

The chain has TRBV6-5 and TRBJ1-5; D might be TRBD1 (6 bases). V dropped 6 bases and J dropped 3 bases, with 12 bases sitting between them. The germline V gene has CDR1 MNHEY and CDR2 SVGAGI. The CDR3 extends over 14 amino acids. The CDR3 DNA reads as TGTGCCAGCAGAACGGGACAACTCAATCAGCCCCAGCATTTT. This gives the protein CASRTGQLNQPQHF.